This record looks at one T cell receptor beta chain sequence and its context. Ages ranged from roughly 18 to 95 years, with residence in under 25 US areas. Exposed participants came across a COVID-19 case within 2 weeks before study entry. Libraries were prepared by immunoSEQ multiplex PCR; TCRdb keeps only in-frame clonotypes and omits some of them. This sample has some 150,000 clones, with about four fifths found just once. This entry belongs to a study of blood T cell repertoires in COVID-19. Overall study context: Samples representing acute and convalescent COVID-19 were sourced from the United States, Italy and Spain. Sources were T cells, B-cell-depleted T cells, or PBMCs; the material itself was cDNA or gDNA.

Germline V gene sequence: CDR1 SGHDT, CDR2 YYEEEE. The CDR3 loop spans 14 amino acids. V was pared by 4 bases and J by 0 bases, with 10 bases between. J is TRBJ1-1 and V is TRBV5-6; D is unclear. The material sequenced was PBMCs or T cells enriched from blood (not recorded which). The sequence came from a woman aged 18-35 years who had been exposed to COVID-19. The CDR3 here is CASSVSDMNTEAFF. The DNA for the CDR3 is TGTGCCAGCAGCGTAAGTGACATGAACACTGAAGCTTTCTTT.